The 23 T cell receptor beta chains in this list originate from one sample, sequenced in a study of blood T cell repertoires in COVID-19. Measured with immunoSEQ multiplex PCR; TCRdb has only the in-frame clones, and not every one. The sample contains more than 200,000 clones, 84% of which appear only once. Material: peripheral blood. These receptors were taken from a man aged 50 to 59 with active or convalescent COVID-19.

This clone was seen just once. The chain couples TRBV27 to TRBJ2-7, with TRBD2 matching over 7 bases. CDR1 is MNHEY and CDR2 is SMNVEV in the germline V gene (reference sequence). CDR3 length equals 14 residues. Unmatched junction bases numbered 6, after V lost 5 bases and J lost 2 bases. The CDR3 DNA is TGTGCCAGCAGTCTACGTAGCGGGCCCTACGAGCAGTACTTC. It encodes CASSLRSGPYEQYF.

V and J are TRBV19 and TRBJ2-2; 10 nucleotides agree with TRBD2. With 3 bases clipped from V and 2 bases from J, the junction kept 15 bases outside the gene matches. CDR3 size: 20 residues. Per the germline V gene, CDR1 is LNHDA and CDR2 is SQIVND (reference sequence). The CDR3 region has the DNA TGTGCCAGTAGTATCTTGGGCCTTCTTAGCGGGGGGCTCAACACCGGGGAGCTGTTTTTT. As protein: CASSILGLLSGGLNTGELFF.

This clone was found a few times. V and J are TRBV10-1 and TRBJ1-2, with 8 bases that match TRBD1. Germline V gene sequence: CDR1 WNHNN, CDR2 SYGVQD (reference sequence). V shed 11 bases and J 4 bases; nucleotides not matched to a gene: 12. The CDR3 loop spans 14 amino acids. CDR3 amino acids: CAATKAGGIYGYTF. As DNA, the CDR3 is TGCGCCGCCACCAAGGCAGGGGGCATCTATGGCTACACCTTC.

This sequence joins TRBV7-2 and TRBJ1-6, with D hard to call. This CDR3 comprises 15 residues. Germline-derived CDR1 and CDR2 are SGHTA and FQGNSA. Deletions cut 6 bases from V and 7 bases from J, with 16 bases between. The CDR3 nucleotides read TGTGCCAGCAGTTTTCAATTGGACTACAATTCACCCCTCCACTTT. It encodes CASSFQLDYNSPLHF.

This chain links TRBV7-2 with TRBJ2-7; possibly TRBD1 for D (6 bases). Germline values: CDR1 SGHTA, CDR2 FQGNSA. V was shortened by 5 bases and J by 3 bases, with 14 bases between the two germline ends. The length of the CDR3 is 14 residues. The CDR3 bases are TGTGCCAGCAGCACCGGGACACTTAGCTACGAGCAGTACTTC. It translates to CASSTGTLSYEQYF. Complete variable domain (other parts from reference TRBV7-2 and TRBJ2-7): GAGVSQSPSNKVTEKGKDVELRCDPISGHTALYWYRQSLGQGLEFLIYFQGNSAPDKSGLPSDRFSAERTGGSVSTLTIQRTQQEDSAVYLCASSTGTLSYEQYFGPGTRLTVT.

The chain links TRBV5-6 to TRBJ1-2, with 8 bases aligning to TRBD1. The CDR3 contains 14 residues. Trimming cost V 2 bases and J 4 bases; bases outside gene matches: 4. The germline gives CDR1 SGHDT, CDR2 YYEEEE. The DNA of the CDR3 is TGTGCCAGCAGCTTCCGGGACAGGAGCTATGGCTACACCTTC. Translated, it gives CASSFRDRSYGYTF.

The chain is built from TRBV19 and TRBJ1-2; D gene unclear. The CDR3 is made up of 14 amino acids. Trimming took off 7 bases at V and 2 bases at J, with 14 bases between the two ends. Germline CDR1 and CDR2: LNHDA and SQIVND (reference sequence). CDR3 sequence: CASTTQRRNYGYTF. In DNA form, the CDR3 reads TGTGCCAGTACCACCCAACGGAGGAACTATGGCTACACCTTC.

The V gene is TRBV9, the J gene TRBJ2-1, with 7 bases that match TRBD1. There are 15 residues in the CDR3. V was clipped by 3 bases and J by 4 bases; unmatched bases: 7. Looked up from germline, CDR1 is SGDLS and CDR2 is YYNGEE. Here the CDR3 DNA reads TGTGCCAGCAGCGGAGGGGGCTTAGTGTACAATGAGCAGTTCTTC. The encoded protein is CASSGGGLVYNEQFF.

The sample holds a few counts of this clone. The rearrangement joins TRBV15 to TRBJ1-1; D is uncertain. This CDR3 contains 17 residues. Germline CDR1 reads LNHNV; CDR2 reads YYDKDF (reference sequence). V dropped 1 base and J dropped 5 bases, with 20 bases sitting between them. CDR3 DNA: TGTGCCACCAGCAGAGCCCCCACCAGTTTCGGGGAGACTGAAGCTTTCTTT. As protein: CATSRAPTSFGETEAFF.

Of note for this clone: Other nucleotide sequences from this sample produce the same CDR3. The rearrangement links TRBV6-5 to TRBJ2-7; TRBD2 matches at 7 bases. V gave up 6 bases and J gave up 7 bases; unmatched junction bases: 6. CDR1 MNHEY and CDR2 SVGAGI come from the germline V gene. The CDR3 is made up of 12 amino acids. The CDR3 sequence is CASSRGVGEQYF. CDR3 nucleotide sequence: TGTGCCAGCAGCCGGGGGGTCGGGGAGCAGTACTTC.

The chain combines TRBV28 with TRBJ2-3; D perhaps matches TRBD2 (6 bases). The CDR3 length is 13 residues. Per germline, CDR1 MDHEN and CDR2 SYDVKM. V lost 8 bases to trimming and J lost 1 base, with 10 bases between them. The CDR3 region has the DNA TGTGCCAGCTGGGGGGACGGCACAGATACGCAGTATTTT. This translates into CASWGDGTDTQYF. Based on the CDR3 plus reference TRBV28 and TRBJ2-3, the full variable domain is DVKVTQSSRYLVKRTGEKVFLECVQDMDHENMFWYRQDPGLGLRLIYFSYDVKMKEKGDIPEGYSVSREKKERFSLILESASTNQTSMYLCASWGDGTDTQYFGPGTRLTVL.

This clone has just one count. V usage is TRBV5-5 and J usage is TRBJ1-1; 7 nucleotides match TRBD1. Trimming took 5 bases from V and 1 from J; bases not matched to a gene: 5. This CDR3 region has 14 residues. From germline, CDR1 is SGHKS and CDR2 YYEKEE (reference sequence). DNA for the CDR3: TGTGCCAGCAGGTGGGACAGCCAGAACACTGAAGCTTTCTTT. Residues: CASRWDSQNTEAFF.

This rearrangement joins TRBV6-5 to TRBJ2-7, with 10 nucleotides matching TRBD1. Germline CDR1 is MNHEY and CDR2 is SVGAGI. V shed 6 bases and J 7 bases; nucleotides not matched to a gene: 9. This CDR3 contains 14 residues. Written as DNA, the CDR3 is TGTGCCAGCAGCAGGGACAGGGGACCAAGGGAGCAGTACTTC. Translated, it gives CASSRDRGPREQYF.

This clone was counted only a few times. The CDR3 here is CASSVDSSAGNTIYF. CDR3 sequence (DNA): TGTGCCAGCAGTGTGGACAGCTCTGCTGGAAACACCATATATTTT. The V call is TRBV6-4, the J call TRBJ1-3; D might be TRBD1 (6 bases). Germline V gene data show CDR1 as MRHNA and CDR2 as SNTAGT. V shed 4 bases and J shed 2 bases, with 12 bases lying between them. This CDR3 contains 15 residues.

This chain joins TRBV7-2 and TRBJ2-4; TRBD1 matches at 9 bases. CDR1 is SGHTA and CDR2 is FQGNSA in the germline V gene. The CDR3 runs to 14 residues. After removal of 6 bases from V and 8 bases from J, the junction contained 8 bases not matched to a gene. The CDR3 DNA sequence: TGTGCCAGCAGGCTCACAGGGGGCGAGGACATTCAGTACTTC. It yields the protein CASRLTGGEDIQYF.

J is TRBJ2-3 and V is TRBV7-3, with D unclear. The V end lost 2 bases, the J end lost 1 base, and 13 bases lay between the germline ends. Germline V lookup: CDR1 SGHTA, CDR2 FQGTGA. This CDR3 is built from 16 residues. The CDR3 DNA follows: TGTGCCAGCAGCTTATGGAACGCTCGGGGCACAGATACGCAGTATTTT. This translates into CASSLWNARGTDTQYF.

The chain links TRBV5-1 to TRBJ1-2; 9 bases map to TRBD1. The CDR3 covers 14 residues. The V and J ends lost 3 bases and 6 bases, in that order; junction bases with no gene match: 6. Germline V CDR1 and CDR2: SGHRS, YFSETQ. The CDR3 sequence: CASSSPGQGNGYTF. In DNA form, the CDR3 reads TGCGCCAGCAGCTCGCCAGGACAGGGGAATGGCTACACCTTC. The full variable domain, completed using reference TRBV5-1 and TRBJ1-2, is KAGVTQTPRYLIKTRGQQVTLSCSPISGHRSVSWYQQTPGQGLQFLFEYFSETQRNKGNFPGRFSGRQFSNSRSEMNVSTLELGDSALYLCASSSPGQGNGYTFGSGTRLTVV.

J is TRBJ1-5 and V is TRBV4-1; D gene uncertain. The V gene's germline CDR1 is MGHRA and CDR2 YSYEKL. There are 15 residues in the CDR3. V lost 0 bases to trimming and J lost 5 bases, with 11 bases between them. CDR3 loop: CASSQERWGDQPQHF. CDR3 DNA: TGCGCCAGCAGCCAAGAACGTTGGGGAGATCAGCCCCAGCATTTT.

V and J are TRBV19 and TRBJ1-1; TRBD1 agrees at 7 bases. The length of the CDR3 is 16 residues. With 1 base clipped from V and 0 bases from J, the junction kept 5 bases outside the gene matches. The V gene's germline CDR1 is LNHDA and CDR2 SQIVND (reference sequence). The CDR3 sequence: CASSIVQGGLNTEAFF. CDR3 nucleotides: TGTGCCAGTAGTATAGTGCAGGGGGGACTGAACACTGAAGCTTTCTTT.

In its sample, this clone was seen a few times. The V and J genes are TRBV10-3 and TRBJ1-5; D perhaps matches TRBD1 (6 bases). The CDR3 is made up of 13 amino acids. Germline V gene lookup returns CDR1 ENHRY and CDR2 SYGVKD. V shed 6 bases and J shed 7 bases, with 13 bases lying between them. The CDR3 spells CAISPTGLQPQHF. The CDR3 coding sequence is TGTGCCATCAGCCCCACAGGGCTCCAGCCCCAGCATTTT.

The V gene is TRBV24-1, the J gene TRBJ2-2; 7 bases agree with TRBD2. With V trimmed by 7 bases and J by 2 bases, 3 bases remained unmatched. The CDR3 has 14 residues. Germline V lookup: CDR1 KGHDR, CDR2 SFDVKD. The CDR3 region is CATRSGTNTGELFF. CDR3 DNA sequence: TGTGCCACCAGAAGCGGGACTAACACCGGGGAGCTGTTTTTT.

The rearrangement uses TRBV19 and TRBJ2-5; no definite D call. With 1 base removed from V and 5 bases from J, the gap between germline ends came to 8 bases. The germline CDR1 and CDR2 sequences are LNHDA and SQIVND (reference sequence). This CDR3 region has 13 residues. CDR3 protein: CASSIANRETQYF. The CDR3 coding sequence is TGTGCCAGTAGTATAGCAAACCGGGAGACCCAGTACTTC.

This rearrangement joins TRBV4-1 to TRBJ2-5, with 7 nucleotides matching TRBD2. This CDR3 comprises 14 residues. J was trimmed by 1 base and V by 1 base; bases with no gene match: 0. Germline assignment: CDR1 MGHRA and CDR2 YSYEKL. Written as DNA, the CDR3 is TGCGCCAGCAGCCAAGGGGAGGGCCAAGAGACCCAGTACTTC. Residues: CASSQGEGQETQYF.